The 21 T cell receptor beta chains reported below all come from one sample, sequenced in a study of blood T cell repertoires in COVID-19. Method: immunoSEQ multiplex PCR; TCRdb's copy keeps in-frame clones and lacks some. The profile covers nearly 25,000 clones, with 70% to 90% appearing a single time and around 2.5% taken by the ten largest. The sequenced material came from peripheral blood. The receptor source for this set is a woman aged 70-85 years with COVID-19, enrolled during active disease.

V and J are TRBV9 and TRBJ2-3; TRBD2 might be the D (7 bases). Per the germline V gene, CDR1 is SGDLS and CDR2 is YYNGEE. CDR3 size: 16 residues. V was trimmed by 0 bases and J by 7 bases, leaving 18 bases between them. CDR3 nucleotides: TGTGCCAGCAGCGTAGGGGGGGGCCAGGGGACCCATACGCAGTATTTT. As protein: CASSVGGGQGTHTQYF.

J is TRBJ2-7 and V is TRBV12-5; TRBD1 is a possible D gene (5 bases). The CDR3 is 14 residues long. V lost 3 bases and J lost 3, with 12 bases in between. CDR1 and CDR2 (germline): LGHNT, FRNRAP. CDR3 nucleotide sequence: TGTGCTAGTGGTTTCCAGGGAAAGTACTACGAGCAGTACTTC. Translating gives CASGFQGKYYEQYF. Full variable domain (remainder filled in from reference TRBV12-5 and TRBJ2-7): DARVTQTPRHKVTEMGQEVTMRCQPILGHNTVFWYRQTMMQGLELLAYFRNRAPLDDSGMPKDRFSAEMPDATLATLKIQPSEPRDSAVYFCASGFQGKYYEQYFGPGTRLTVT.

Sample share makes this clone medium-sized (0.01 to 0.1%). The chain combines TRBV4-2 with TRBJ2-4, with 7 bases matching TRBD1. The CDR3 extends over 16 amino acids. Germline assignment: CDR1 LGHNA and CDR2 YNFKEQ. J lost 3 bases, V lost 3 bases, and 8 bases had no gene match. The CDR3 DNA follows: TGTGCCAGCAGCCACCTAGGGACAGCCGACAAAAACATTCAGTACTTC. This encodes CASSHLGTADKNIQYF.

The chain recombines TRBV9 with TRBJ1-1, with D hard to call. CDR3 length equals 13 residues. Trimming left V 3 bases short and J 11 bases short, with 17 bases between. The germline gives CDR1 SGDLS, CDR2 YYNGEE. CDR3 region: CASSAPGGPPAFF. The CDR3 DNA reads TGTGCCAGCAGCGCCCCGGGAGGCCCCCCGGCTTTCTTT.

The chain is built from TRBV5-1 and TRBJ2-5; possibly TRBD2 for D (7 bases). The germline V and J ends were trimmed by 4 bases and 4 bases, with 23 bases remaining between them. This CDR3 is built from 17 residues. Germline CDR1 reads SGHRS; CDR2 reads YFSETQ. CDR3 DNA sequence: TGCGCCAGCAGCCAGAACTCTCGGGGGGCTGTAGCAGAGACCCAGTACTTC. It translates to CASSQNSRGAVAETQYF.

This clone turned up a few times. The CDR3 coding sequence is TGTGCCAGCAGTGAAACCGGGGGGCGCCGAAACACAGATACGCAGTATTTT. Amino acids: CASSETGGRRNTDTQYF. V gene TRBV25-1 combines with J gene TRBJ2-3; perhaps TRBD2 as D (7 bases). Germline assignment: CDR1 MGHDK and CDR2 SYGVNS. V lost 2 bases and J 2 bases, leaving 17 bases between the germline ends. The CDR3 is 17 residues long.

This chain uses TRBV4-1 with TRBJ1-5; 7 positions agree with TRBD1. CDR1 is MGHRA, CDR2 YSYEKL, per germline. J was trimmed by 3 bases and V by 0 bases; bases with no gene match: 5. The CDR3 has 16 amino acids. The CDR3 bases are TGCGCCAGCAGCCAAGATCCGGGACAGATCAATCAGCCCCAGCATTTT. This gives the protein CASSQDPGQINQPQHF.

The chain couples TRBV6-5 to TRBJ1-1; no definite D call. The V and J ends lost 2 bases and 11 bases respectively, with 15 bases between them. Germline V gives CDR1 MNHEY, CDR2 SVGAGI. This CDR3 is 13 amino acids long. CDR3 in DNA: TGTGCCAGCAGTTACGGGTCCGGGGAGAGGGCTTTCTTT. As protein: CASSYGSGERAFF.

There are a few counts of this clone. The rearrangement joins TRBV6-5 to TRBJ1-2, with 9 bases that match TRBD1. Trimming removed 5 bases from V and 3 bases from J; junction bases left unmatched: 4. This CDR3 contains 14 residues. Germline CDR1 and CDR2: MNHEY and SVGAGI. Here the CDR3 reads CASSRQGVYYGYTF. The CDR3 DNA is TGTGCCAGCAGTAGACAGGGGGTGTACTATGGCTACACCTTC.

V is TRBV10-3 and J is TRBJ2-3; 10 bases are a match to TRBD2. J was trimmed by 4 bases and V by 6 bases; bases with no gene match: 10. The length of the CDR3 is 16 residues. CDR1 ENHRY and CDR2 SYGVKD come from the germline V gene. The CDR3 region is CAIRDSTSGSSDTQYF. As DNA, the CDR3 is TGTGCCATCAGAGACTCGACTAGCGGGTCTTCAGATACGCAGTATTTT.

The chain is built from TRBV27 and TRBJ1-2; 8 nucleotides line up with TRBD1. V lost 5 bases, J lost 7 bases, and 6 bases stayed unmatched. This CDR3 contains 13 residues. Germline V lookup: CDR1 MNHEY, CDR2 SMNVEV (reference sequence). The CDR3 reads CASSLNDRGGYTF. CDR3 DNA sequence: TGTGCCAGCAGTCTAAATGACAGGGGTGGCTACACCTTC.

This clone showed up just once. The chain recombines TRBV7-2 with TRBJ2-1, with 11 bases aligning to TRBD2. Trimming took 1 base from V and 3 from J; bases not matched to a gene: 8. The V gene's germline CDR1 is SGHTA and CDR2 FQGNSA. The CDR3 spans 18 residues. CDR3 sequence: CASSLGPPLAGGYNEQFF. The CDR3, as DNA: TGTGCCAGCAGCTTAGGGCCCCCCCTAGCGGGGGGCTACAATGAGCAGTTCTTC.

This clone occurred a few times. V and J are TRBV10-3 and TRBJ1-1, with 8 bases that match TRBD1. From germline, CDR1 is ENHRY and CDR2 SYGVKD. The trim removed 3 bases at V and 7 bases at J, leaving 4 bases unmatched. The CDR3 loop spans 13 amino acids. The CDR3 spells CAISDRGLGEAFF. The CDR3 DNA follows: TGTGCCATCAGTGACAGGGGGCTAGGTGAAGCTTTCTTT.

This chain links TRBV10-3 with TRBJ1-4, with 7 bases lining up with TRBD1. Unmatched junction bases numbered 4, after V lost 11 bases and J lost 4 bases. The CDR3 spans 12 residues. Looked up from germline, CDR1 is ENHRY and CDR2 is SYGVKD. Here the CDR3 DNA reads TGTGCCGTCGGGACAGATAATGAAAAACTGTTTTTT. It translates to CAVGTDNEKLFF.

This chain links TRBV19 with TRBJ2-3; 14 bases agree with TRBD2. The CDR3 is 17 residues long. From germline, CDR1 is LNHDA and CDR2 SQIVND (reference sequence). With V trimmed by 5 bases and J by 4 bases, 8 bases remained unmatched. This CDR3 reads CASSHLGTSGRPDTQYF. The CDR3 nucleotides are TGTGCCAGTAGTCATCTGGGGACTAGCGGGAGACCAGATACGCAGTATTTT.

This chain links TRBV5-4 with TRBJ1-6, with 8 bases identical to TRBD1. After removal of 3 bases from V and 5 bases from J, the junction contained 4 bases not matched to a gene. The CDR3 runs to 15 residues. From germline, CDR1 is SGHNT and CDR2 YYREEE (reference sequence). The CDR3 is CASSSQQGDNSPLHF. The CDR3 DNA is TGTGCCAGCAGCTCCCAACAGGGGGATAATTCACCCCTCCACTTT.

This chain joins TRBV19 and TRBJ1-3; 8 bases line up with TRBD1. The CDR3 contains 16 residues. From germline, CDR1 is LNHDA and CDR2 SQIVND (reference sequence). V shed 6 bases and J 4 bases; nucleotides not matched to a gene: 11. The CDR3 sequence is CASSPTDRGSGNTIYF. CDR3 DNA sequence: TGTGCCAGTAGCCCAACCGACAGGGGATCCGGAAACACCATATATTTT.

The gene calls are TRBV3-1 (or the pseudogene TRBV3-2) and TRBJ1-2, with D perhaps matching TRBD1 (5 bases). The CDR3 runs to 14 residues. The ends were cut back, 6 bases at V and 6 bases at J, with 17 bases in the middle. Germline V gene data show CDR1 as LGHDT and CDR2 as YNNKEL (reference sequence). The CDR3 is CASSIAEGRDGYTF. The CDR3 nucleotides are TGTGCCAGCAGTATAGCGGAGGGGAGGGATGGCTACACCTTC.

V and J are TRBV19 and TRBJ1-2; TRBD1 matches 8 bases. The ends lost 6 bases at V and 3 bases at J; junction bases unmatched: 3. Germline V gene sequence: CDR1 LNHDA, CDR2 SQIVND (reference sequence). The CDR3 consists of 13 residues. The CDR3 DNA reads as TGTGCCAGTAGGACAGGGGAACACTATGGCTACACCTTC. It yields the protein CASRTGEHYGYTF.

The chain recombines TRBV18 with TRBJ1-1, with 8 bases matching TRBD1. This CDR3 is 13 amino acids long. The V gene end was trimmed by 4 bases and the J gene end by 4 bases; junction bases not matched to a gene: 2. CDR1 and CDR2 from the germline V gene are KGHSH and LQKENI. The CDR3 loop is CASSLTGGTEAFF. DNA for the CDR3: TGTGCCAGCTCACTAACAGGGGGCACTGAAGCTTTCTTT.

The CDR3 reads CASVDRSSYNSPLHF. CDR3 nucleotides: TGTGCCAGCGTTGACAGGAGCTCCTATAATTCACCCCTCCACTTT. The chain is built from TRBV2 and TRBJ1-6, with D tentatively TRBD1 (6 bases). The CDR3 contains 15 residues. V was trimmed by 8 bases and J by 0 bases, leaving 11 bases between them. Germline V gives CDR1 SNHLY, CDR2 FYNNEI.